The 28 T cell receptor beta chains presented below share a single source sample, sequenced in a study of blood T cell repertoires in COVID-19 (TCRdb year 2020). The library was generated by the immunoSEQ multiplex PCR assay. The immuneACCESS repertoire file appears here via TCRdb, limited to in-frame rearrangements. These files lack a portion of the clones; in checked studies, under half of the deficit traces to unresolved V genes, and the cause of the others is not known. The sample table contains a few hundred thousand clones; only one count was recorded for 91% of them. Together, the top ten hold around 0.94% of the sample. Input material: PBMCs or T cells enriched from blood (not recorded which). These receptors all come from a woman aged 40 to 55 who had been exposed to COVID-19.

The chain uses TRBV27 and TRBJ1-3; possibly TRBD1 for D (6 bases). The V end was cut by 6 bases, the J end by 0 bases, with 9 bases between. This CDR3 is 14 amino acids long. CDR1 is MNHEY and CDR2 is SMNVEV in the germline V gene (reference sequence). The CDR3 is CASSIQGSGNTIYF. CDR3 coding DNA: TGTGCCAGCAGCATACAGGGCTCTGGAAACACCATATATTTT.

The V and J genes are TRBV6-2 or TRBV6-3 and TRBJ1-2; D is unresolved. Trimming removed 2 bases at V and 1 base at J, with 5 bases between. The CDR3 is made up of 13 amino acids. The V gene's germline CDR1 is MNHEY and CDR2 SVGEGT. The CDR3 sequence: CASSYDNNYGYTF. As DNA, the CDR3 is TGTGCCAGCAGTTACGACAATAACTATGGCTACACCTTC.

There are many counts of this clone. The V and J genes are TRBV2 and TRBJ1-6; D uncertain. Trimming took off 2 bases at V and 5 bases at J, with 10 bases between the two ends. Germline CDR1 and CDR2: SNHLY and FYNNEI. The CDR3 extends over 15 amino acids. The CDR3 region is CASSERSGDNSPLHF. The DNA for the CDR3 is TGTGCCAGCAGTGAAAGATCGGGAGATAATTCACCCCTCCACTTT.

This chain uses TRBV6-5 with TRBJ2-5, with 8 bases matching TRBD2. V gave up 7 bases and J gave up 5 bases; unmatched junction bases: 12. The V gene's germline CDR1 is MNHEY and CDR2 SVGAGI. The CDR3 length is 15 residues. This chain's CDR3 is CASTLTVAGWETQYF. The CDR3 DNA sequence: TGTGCCAGCACCCTGACGGTAGCGGGGTGGGAGACCCAGTACTTC.

This chain links TRBV7-3 with TRBJ1-2; D remains unclear. Germline CDR1 SGHTA, CDR2 FQGTGA. The CDR3 has 14 amino acids. V was shortened by 2 bases and J by 6 bases, with 13 bases between the two germline ends. The CDR3 loop is CASSLLAGNDGYTF. The CDR3 DNA is TGTGCCAGCAGCTTATTAGCCGGGAACGATGGCTACACCTTC.

This clone turned up a few times. The chain links TRBV2 to TRBJ2-7, with D maybe TRBD1 (6 bases). V was trimmed by 6 bases and J by 0 bases, leaving 12 bases between them. The CDR3 spans 14 residues. CDR1 and CDR2 from the germline V gene are SNHLY and FYNNEI. CDR3 in amino acids: CASRGWDTSYEQYF. CDR3 nucleotides: TGTGCCAGCAGAGGCTGGGACACCTCCTACGAGCAGTACTTC.

This chain links TRBV3-1 (or the pseudogene TRBV3-2) with TRBJ1-5, with 9 bases matching TRBD1. This CDR3 contains 18 residues. The junction had 14 bases not matched to a gene; V was cut back by 4 bases and J by 4 bases. Germline assignment: CDR1 LGHDT and CDR2 YNNKEL (reference sequence). The CDR3 region is CASSPSPQDRGMNQPQHF. In DNA, the CDR3 is TGTGCCAGCAGCCCCTCTCCCCAGGACAGGGGTATGAATCAGCCCCAGCATTTT.

The genes are TRBV12-3 or TRBV12-4 and TRBJ1-3; TRBD1 matches 8 bases. There are 10 residues in the CDR3. V trimming: 8 bases; J trimming: 15 bases; junction bases outside the gene matches: 6. CDR3 loop: CASSPDREYF. Here the CDR3 DNA reads TGTGCCAGCTCCCCGGACAGGGAATATTTT.

The rearrangement uses TRBV2 and TRBJ2-2; 14 bases match TRBD2. Looked up from germline, CDR1 is SNHLY and CDR2 is FYNNEI. J was trimmed by 7 bases and V by 6 bases; bases with no gene match: 4. This CDR3 contains 15 residues. The CDR3 sequence: CASRGLAGEGGELFF. The DNA for the CDR3 is TGTGCCAGCAGGGGACTAGCGGGAGAGGGCGGGGAGCTGTTTTTT.

The chain employs TRBV30 and TRBJ1-1, with D hard to call. The length of the CDR3 is 13 residues. V was trimmed by 7 bases and J by 1 base, leaving 13 bases between them. Germline V gene sequence: CDR1 GTSNPN, CDR2 SVGIG (reference sequence). CDR3 amino acids: CAYHTRRNTEAFF. In nucleotides, the CDR3 is TGTGCCTACCATACGAGGAGGAACACTGAAGCTTTCTTT.

The chain uses TRBV29-1 and TRBJ2-1; 9 bases map to TRBD2. The V gene's germline CDR1 is SQVTM and CDR2 ANQGSEA. This CDR3 is built from 15 residues. Trimming removed 4 bases from V and 1 base from J; junction bases left unmatched: 5. The DNA for the CDR3 is TGCAGCGTTGTTTCTAGCGGGACTTCCTACAATGAGCAGTTCTTC. Its translation: CSVVSSGTSYNEQFF.

The V and J genes are TRBV6-5 and TRBJ1-1; 7 positions match TRBD1. This CDR3 region has 13 residues. With V trimmed by 6 bases and J by 1 base, 2 bases remained unmatched. Germline assignment: CDR1 MNHEY and CDR2 SVGAGI. The CDR3 here is CASRTGWNTEAFF. Here the CDR3 DNA reads TGTGCCAGCAGGACAGGGTGGAACACTGAAGCTTTCTTT.

The V and J genes are TRBV5-1 and TRBJ1-5, with unresolved D. Trimming cost V 4 bases and J 6 bases, with 14 bases left between them. CDR1 and CDR2 (germline): SGHRS, YFSETQ. The CDR3 is 14 residues long. The DNA of the CDR3 is TGCGCCAGCAGCCCTGAGGGTCGTGGTCAGCCCCAGCATTTT. This gives the protein CASSPEGRGQPQHF.

V gene TRBV7-6 combines with J gene TRBJ2-1; D uncertain. The V and J ends lost 1 base and 6 bases respectively, with 4 bases between them. CDR3 length: 12 amino acids. Per the germline V gene, CDR1 is SGHVS and CDR2 is FNYEAQ. The CDR3 DNA reads TGTGCCAGCAGCTTAGATCGCAATGAGCAGTTCTTC. Protein sequence: CASSLDRNEQFF.

This chain joins TRBV5-4 and TRBJ2-1; 8 positions agree with TRBD2. Trimming at V came to 1 base and at J to 4 bases, leaving 4 bases not matched to a gene. Per germline, CDR1 SGHNT and CDR2 YYREEE (reference sequence). The CDR3 runs to 15 residues. In DNA, the CDR3 is TGTGCCAGCAGCTTGTCGGGAGGGCCGTACAATGAGCAGTTCTTC. Protein product: CASSLSGGPYNEQFF.

This clone occurred once. This chain joins TRBV5-1 and TRBJ2-3; D is possibly TRBD2 (7 bases). The CDR3 has 15 residues. Looked up from germline, CDR1 is SGHRS and CDR2 is YFSETQ. With 2 bases removed from V and 5 bases from J, the gap between germline ends came to 15 bases. The CDR3 loop is CASSFRGGAEDTQYF. DNA of the CDR3: TGCGCCAGCAGCTTTCGAGGGGGGGCGGAAGATACGCAGTATTTT. The full variable domain, with the rest looked up from reference TRBV5-1 and TRBJ2-3, is KAGVTQTPRYLIKTRGQQVTLSCSPISGHRSVSWYQQTPGQGLQFLFEYFSETQRNKGNFPGRFSGRQFSNSRSEMNVSTLELGDSALYLCASSFRGGAEDTQYFGPGTRLTVL.

The chain recombines TRBV3-1 (or the pseudogene TRBV3-2) with TRBJ2-7, with unresolved D. CDR3 length: 16 residues. In germline, CDR1 is LGHDT, CDR2 YNNKEL (reference sequence). Trimming removed 1 base at V and 0 bases at J, with 13 bases between. CDR3 amino acids: CASSQVSIFSSYEQYF. The CDR3 nucleotides read TGTGCCAGCAGCCAAGTATCTATTTTTAGCTCCTACGAGCAGTACTTC.

The V call is TRBV19, the J call TRBJ1-5; D ambiguous. There are 17 residues in the CDR3. V was pared by 5 bases and J by 1 base, with 18 bases between. The germline CDR1 and CDR2 sequences are LNHDA and SQIVND (reference sequence). DNA for the CDR3: TGTGCCAGTAGTCCCCCCATGGGGAGTGGGAGCAATCAGCCCCAGCATTTT. This codes for CASSPPMGSGSNQPQHF.

The rearrangement links TRBV2 to TRBJ1-6; D is perhaps TRBD1 (5 bases). The length of the CDR3 is 15 residues. CDR1 is SNHLY, CDR2 FYNNEI, per germline. Trimming cost V 7 bases and J 5 bases, with 15 bases left between them. The DNA for the CDR3 is TGTGCCAGCATTCGCACAGGTGGAGATAATTCACCCCTCCACTTT. Protein product: CASIRTGGDNSPLHF.

The chain has TRBV7-2 and TRBJ1-1, with a weak D call TRBD1 (5 bases). CDR1 and CDR2 from the germline V gene are SGHTA and FQGNSA. V gave up 1 base and J gave up 1 base, with 7 bases separating them. CDR3 length equals 14 residues. The CDR3 coding sequence is TGTGCCAGCAGCTTAGGGACAAAGAACACTGAAGCTTTCTTT. Translating gives CASSLGTKNTEAFF.

The rearrangement links TRBV2 to TRBJ1-2; D is uncertain. Germline V gene data show CDR1 as SNHLY and CDR2 as FYNNEI. The length of the CDR3 is 13 residues. V was clipped by 9 bases and J by 1 base, with 12 bases between them. The CDR3: CASFREGNYGYTF. The DNA of the CDR3 is TGTGCCAGTTTTCGGGAGGGTAACTATGGCTACACCTTC. The variable domain in full, with the rest retrieved from reference TRBV2 and TRBJ1-2, is EPEVTQTPSHQVTQMGQEVILRCVPISNHLYFYWYRQILGQKVEFLVSFYNNEISEKSEIFDDQFSVERPDGSNFTLKIRSTKLEDSAMYFCASFREGNYGYTFGSGTRLTVV.

Written as DNA, the CDR3 is TGTGCCAGCAGCAAGGTGACGGGTAGCACAGATACGCAGTATTTT. Its protein is CASSKVTGSTDTQYF. The V gene is TRBV5-4, the J gene TRBJ2-3; D is ambiguous. The CDR3 extends over 15 amino acids. Per the germline V gene, CDR1 is SGHNT and CDR2 is YYREEE (reference sequence). The V end lost 4 bases, the J end lost 0 bases, and 12 bases lay between the germline ends.

This sequence joins TRBV30 and TRBJ2-2, with TRBD2 as a possible D gene (5 bases). From germline, CDR1 is GTSNPN and CDR2 SVGIG (reference sequence). This CDR3 is 15 amino acids long. The ends were cut back, 1 base at V and 1 base at J, with 10 bases in the middle. Here the CDR3 DNA reads TGTGCCTGGAGTGGTGCTAGCTGGAACACCGGGGAGCTGTTTTTT. This codes for CAWSGASWNTGELFF.

Notes on this clone: The junction departs from germline at one end; a sequencing error may be responsible. This sequence joins TRBV3-1 (or the pseudogene TRBV3-2) and TRBJ1-1, with TRBD1 as a possible D gene (6 bases). Germline-derived CDR1 and CDR2 are LGHDT and YNNKEL (reference sequence). The CDR3 consists of 11 residues. The CDR3 DNA reads as TGTGCCAGCCGACGGGACACCGAAGCTTTCTTT. This encodes CASRRDTEAFF.

The V and J genes are TRBV24-1 and TRBJ1-5, with TRBD1 matching over 8 bases. This CDR3 has 15 amino acids. The germline V gene has CDR1 KGHDR and CDR2 SFDVKD. J was trimmed by 4 bases and V by 7 bases; bases with no gene match: 8. The CDR3 region has the DNA TGTGCCACCAGCGAAGGGACAGGCAGAAATCAGCCCCAGCATTTT. Encoded protein: CATSEGTGRNQPQHF.

The chain has TRBV7-9 and TRBJ1-1; a possible D gene is TRBD1 (6 bases). The germline CDR1 and CDR2 sequences are SEHNR and FQNEAQ (reference sequence). This CDR3 is built from 13 residues. Trimming removed 6 bases from V and 8 bases from J, with 16 bases in between. CDR3 in DNA: TGTGCCAGCAGTTCCACAGGGAGTAGAGAAGCTTTCTTT. It is translated as CASSSTGSREAFF.

The V and J genes are TRBV19 and TRBJ1-4; 8 positions agree with TRBD1. The CDR3 sequence is 15 residues long. V shed 3 bases and J 5 bases; nucleotides not matched to a gene: 5. Germline V gene sequence: CDR1 LNHDA, CDR2 SQIVND (reference sequence). The CDR3 nucleotides are TGTGCCAGTAGTATTCGGACAGGGCCCAATGAAAAACTGTTTTTT. Translated: CASSIRTGPNEKLFF. The full variable domain, with the rest looked up from reference TRBV19 and TRBJ1-4, is DGGITQSPKYLFRKEGQNVTLSCEQNLNHDAMYWYRQDPGQGLRLIYYSQIVNDFQKGDIAEGYSVSREKKESFPLTVTSAQKNPTAFYLCASSIRTGPNEKLFFGSGTQLSVL.

This sequence joins TRBV12-3 or TRBV12-4 and TRBJ1-5; D is undetermined. V was shortened by 6 bases and J by 6 bases, with 9 bases between the two germline ends. This CDR3 spans 12 amino acids. CDR3 DNA sequence: TGTGCCAGCAGGCTATACGGTCAGCCCCAGCATTTT. Its protein is CASRLYGQPQHF.